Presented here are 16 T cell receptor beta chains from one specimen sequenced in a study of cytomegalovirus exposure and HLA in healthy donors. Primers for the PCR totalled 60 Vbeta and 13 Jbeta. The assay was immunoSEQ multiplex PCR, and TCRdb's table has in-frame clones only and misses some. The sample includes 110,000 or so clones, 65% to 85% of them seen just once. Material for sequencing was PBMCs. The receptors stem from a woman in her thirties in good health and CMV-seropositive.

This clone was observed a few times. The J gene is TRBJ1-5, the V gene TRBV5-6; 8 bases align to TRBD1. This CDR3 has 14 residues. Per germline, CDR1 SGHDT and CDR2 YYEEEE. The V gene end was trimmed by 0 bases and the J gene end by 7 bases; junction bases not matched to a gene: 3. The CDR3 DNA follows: TGTGCCAGCAGCTTGGCAGGGGGCGGCCAGCCCCAGCATTTT. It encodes CASSLAGGGQPQHF.

The chain's CDR3 is CASSKGQGPLREKLFF. The DNA for the CDR3 is TGCGCCAGCAGCAAGGGACAGGGGCCCCTGCGGGAAAAACTGTTTTTT. The chain joins TRBV5-1 to TRBJ1-4; 10 bases are a match to TRBD1. The CDR3 is 16 amino acids. The trim removed 4 bases at V and 8 bases at J, leaving 11 bases unmatched. Germline CDR1 is SGHRS and CDR2 is YFSETQ.

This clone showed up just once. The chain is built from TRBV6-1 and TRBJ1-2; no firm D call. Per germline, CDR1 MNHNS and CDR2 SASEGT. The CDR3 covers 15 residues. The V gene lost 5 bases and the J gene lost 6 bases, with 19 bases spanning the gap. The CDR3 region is CASSLRGGGSDGYTF. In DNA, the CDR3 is TGTGCCAGCAGTCTCAGAGGTGGTGGCAGCGATGGCTACACCTTC.

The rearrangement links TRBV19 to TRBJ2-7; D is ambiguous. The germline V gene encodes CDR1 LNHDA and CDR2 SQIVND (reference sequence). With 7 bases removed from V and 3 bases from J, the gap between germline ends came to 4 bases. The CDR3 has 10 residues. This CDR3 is CASIRYEQYF. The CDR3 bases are TGTGCCAGTATCCGCTACGAGCAGTACTTC.

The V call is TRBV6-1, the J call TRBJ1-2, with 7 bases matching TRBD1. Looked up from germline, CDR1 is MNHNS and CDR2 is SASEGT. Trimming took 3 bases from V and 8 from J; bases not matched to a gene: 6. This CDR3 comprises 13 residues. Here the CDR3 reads CASSDHRGGGYTF. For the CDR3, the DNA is TGTGCCAGCAGTGACCACAGGGGAGGAGGCTACACCTTC.

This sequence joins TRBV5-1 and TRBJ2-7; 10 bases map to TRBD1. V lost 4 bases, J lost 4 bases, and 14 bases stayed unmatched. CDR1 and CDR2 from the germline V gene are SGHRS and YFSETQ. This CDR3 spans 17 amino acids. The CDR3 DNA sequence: TGCGCCAGCAGCCCTGGAGTAGGGACAGGGGATCGGTACGAGCAGTACTTC. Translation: CASSPGVGTGDRYEQYF.

CDR3 coding DNA: TGTGCCATCAAGCTGGACAGGGATTTCGGCGAGCAGTACTTC. This encodes CAIKLDRDFGEQYF. The chain combines TRBV10-3 with TRBJ2-7; 8 nucleotides align to TRBD1. Germline CDR1 ENHRY, CDR2 SYGVKD. The CDR3 sequence is 14 residues long. V was clipped by 7 bases and J by 6 bases; unmatched bases: 11.

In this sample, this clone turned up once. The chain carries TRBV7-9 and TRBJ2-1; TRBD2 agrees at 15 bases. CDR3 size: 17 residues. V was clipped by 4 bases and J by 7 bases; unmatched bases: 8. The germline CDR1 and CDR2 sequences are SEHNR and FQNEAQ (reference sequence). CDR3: CASSSTGTSGRSNEQFF. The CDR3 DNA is TGTGCCAGCAGCTCTACTGGGACTAGCGGGAGGTCGAATGAGCAGTTCTTC.

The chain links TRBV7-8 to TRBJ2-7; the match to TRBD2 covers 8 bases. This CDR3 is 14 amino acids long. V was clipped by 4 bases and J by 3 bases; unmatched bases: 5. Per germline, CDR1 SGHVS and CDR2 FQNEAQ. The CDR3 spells CASSSELADYEQYF. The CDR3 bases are TGTGCCAGCAGCTCCGAACTAGCGGACTACGAGCAGTACTTC.

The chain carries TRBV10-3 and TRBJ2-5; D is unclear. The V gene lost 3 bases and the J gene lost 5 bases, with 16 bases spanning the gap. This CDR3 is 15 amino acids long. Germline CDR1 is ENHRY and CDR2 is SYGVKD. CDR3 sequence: CAISEWVAVDETQYF. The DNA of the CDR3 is TGTGCCATCAGTGAATGGGTAGCCGTTGACGAGACCCAGTACTTC.

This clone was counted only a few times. The chain's CDR3 is CASSLVNRDGEAFF. CDR3 in DNA: TGTGCCAGCAGCTTGGTTAACCGGGATGGTGAAGCTTTCTTT. This chain connects TRBV5-4 to TRBJ1-1; D is ambiguous. CDR1 SGHNT and CDR2 YYREEE come from the germline V gene (reference sequence). The CDR3 consists of 14 residues. Deletions cut 0 bases from V and 7 bases from J, with 13 bases between.

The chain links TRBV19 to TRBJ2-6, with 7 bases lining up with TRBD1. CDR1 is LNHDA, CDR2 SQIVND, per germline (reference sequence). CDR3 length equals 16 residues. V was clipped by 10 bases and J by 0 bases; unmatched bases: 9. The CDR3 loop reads CATGTVFFSGANVLTF. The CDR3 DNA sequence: TGTGCCACAGGGACAGTGTTCTTCTCTGGGGCCAACGTCCTGACTTTC.

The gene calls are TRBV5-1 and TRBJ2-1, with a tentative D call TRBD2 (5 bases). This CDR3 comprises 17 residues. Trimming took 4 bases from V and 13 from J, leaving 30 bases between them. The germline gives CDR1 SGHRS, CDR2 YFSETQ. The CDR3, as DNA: TGCGCCAGCAGCCCCCACAGCTTATACTTCACTAGGGTTGAACAGTTCTTC. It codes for CASSPHSLYFTRVEQFF.

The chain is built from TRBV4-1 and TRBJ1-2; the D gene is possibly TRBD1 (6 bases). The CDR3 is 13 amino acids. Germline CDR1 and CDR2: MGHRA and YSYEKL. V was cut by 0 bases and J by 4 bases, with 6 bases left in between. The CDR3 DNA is TGCGCCAGCAGCCAAGACAGGGGCTATGGCTACACCTTC. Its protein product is CASSQDRGYGYTF.

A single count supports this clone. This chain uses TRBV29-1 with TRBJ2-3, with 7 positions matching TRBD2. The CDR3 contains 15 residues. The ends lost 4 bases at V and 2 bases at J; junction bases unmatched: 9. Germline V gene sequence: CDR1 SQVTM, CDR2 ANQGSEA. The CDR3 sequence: CSVALRLAPTDTQYF. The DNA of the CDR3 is TGCAGCGTTGCCCTACGACTAGCTCCCACAGATACGCAGTATTTT.

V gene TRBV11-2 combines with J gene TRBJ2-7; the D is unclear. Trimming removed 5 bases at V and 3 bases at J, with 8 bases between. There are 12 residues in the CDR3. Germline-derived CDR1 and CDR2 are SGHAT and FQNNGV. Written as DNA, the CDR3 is TGTGCCAGCAGCCGGTATGGCTACGAGCAGTACTTC. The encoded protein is CASSRYGYEQYF.